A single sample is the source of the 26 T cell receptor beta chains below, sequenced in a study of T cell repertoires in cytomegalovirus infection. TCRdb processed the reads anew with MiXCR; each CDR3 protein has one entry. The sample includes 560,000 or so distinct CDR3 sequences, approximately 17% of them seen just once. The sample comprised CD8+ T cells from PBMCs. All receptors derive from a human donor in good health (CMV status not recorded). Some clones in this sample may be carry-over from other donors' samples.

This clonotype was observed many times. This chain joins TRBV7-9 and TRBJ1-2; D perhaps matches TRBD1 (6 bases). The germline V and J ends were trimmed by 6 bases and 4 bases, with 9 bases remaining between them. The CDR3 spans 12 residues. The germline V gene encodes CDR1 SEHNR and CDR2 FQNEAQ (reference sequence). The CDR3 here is CASRTGAYGYTF. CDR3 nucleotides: TGTGCCAGCAGGACAGGAGCCTATGGCTACACCTTC.

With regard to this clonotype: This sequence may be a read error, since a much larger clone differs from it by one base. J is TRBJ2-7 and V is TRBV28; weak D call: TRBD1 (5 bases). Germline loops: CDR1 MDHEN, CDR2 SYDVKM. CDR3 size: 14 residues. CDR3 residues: CTLLGFRIGDEQYF. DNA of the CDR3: TGTACGCTGCTGGGTTTCCGTATAGGGGACGAGCAGTACTTC.

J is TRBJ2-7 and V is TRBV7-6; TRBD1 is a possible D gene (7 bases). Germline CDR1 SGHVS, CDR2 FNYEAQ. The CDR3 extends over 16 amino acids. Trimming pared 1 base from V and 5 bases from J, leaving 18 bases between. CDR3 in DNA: TGTGCCAGCAGCTTAGATCGGCAGGGGGGTAGCGACGAGCAGTACTTC. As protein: CASSLDRQGGSDEQYF.

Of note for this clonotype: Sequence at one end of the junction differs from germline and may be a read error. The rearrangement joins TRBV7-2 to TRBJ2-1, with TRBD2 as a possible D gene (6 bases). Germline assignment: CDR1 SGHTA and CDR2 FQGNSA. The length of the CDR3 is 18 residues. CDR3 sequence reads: CASSLGLSGTRTYNEQFF. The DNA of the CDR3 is TGTGCAAGCAGCCTCGGACTATCGGGAACTCGTACCTACAATGAGCAGTTCTTC.

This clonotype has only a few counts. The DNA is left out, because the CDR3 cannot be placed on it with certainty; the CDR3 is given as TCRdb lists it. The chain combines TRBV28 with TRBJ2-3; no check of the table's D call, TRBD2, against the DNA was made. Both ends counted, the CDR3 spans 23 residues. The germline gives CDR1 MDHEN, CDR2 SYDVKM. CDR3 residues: CATGLAGDRADTQYFGRADTQYF.

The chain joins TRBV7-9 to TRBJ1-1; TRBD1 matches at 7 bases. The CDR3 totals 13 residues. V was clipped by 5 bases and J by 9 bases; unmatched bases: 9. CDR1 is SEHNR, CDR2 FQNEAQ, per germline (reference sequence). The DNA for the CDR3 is TGTGCCAGCAGCCCGGACAGGACCTGGAAAGCTTTCTTT. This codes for CASSPDRTWKAFF.

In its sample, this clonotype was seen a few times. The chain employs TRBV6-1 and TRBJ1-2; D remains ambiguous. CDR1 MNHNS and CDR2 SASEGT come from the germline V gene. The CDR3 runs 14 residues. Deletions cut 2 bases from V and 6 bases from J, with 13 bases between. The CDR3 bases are TGTGCCAGCAGTGAAACGGGAGGAAGCAATGGCTACACCTTC. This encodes CASSETGGSNGYTF.

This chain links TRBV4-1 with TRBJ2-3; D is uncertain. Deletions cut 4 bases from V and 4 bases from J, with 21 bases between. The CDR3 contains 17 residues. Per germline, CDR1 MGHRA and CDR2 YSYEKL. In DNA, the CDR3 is TGCGCCAGCAGCCCCAAGATGGGAAGGGTAGACGCAGATACGCAGTATTTT. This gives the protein CASSPKMGRVDADTQYF.

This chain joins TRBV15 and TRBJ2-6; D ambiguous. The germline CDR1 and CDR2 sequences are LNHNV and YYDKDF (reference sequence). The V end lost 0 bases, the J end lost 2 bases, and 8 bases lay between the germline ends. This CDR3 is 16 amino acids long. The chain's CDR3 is CATSRDRAAGANVLTF. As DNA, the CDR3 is TGTGCCACCAGCAGAGATAGGGCAGCTGGGGCCAACGTCCTGACTTTC.

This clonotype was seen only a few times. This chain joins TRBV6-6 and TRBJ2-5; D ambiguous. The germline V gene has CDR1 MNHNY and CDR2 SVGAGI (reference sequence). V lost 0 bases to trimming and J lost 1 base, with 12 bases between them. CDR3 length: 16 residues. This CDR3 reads CASSYSRKGSQETQYF. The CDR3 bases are TGTGCCAGCAGTTACTCGAGAAAGGGAAGCCAAGAGACCCAGTACTTC.

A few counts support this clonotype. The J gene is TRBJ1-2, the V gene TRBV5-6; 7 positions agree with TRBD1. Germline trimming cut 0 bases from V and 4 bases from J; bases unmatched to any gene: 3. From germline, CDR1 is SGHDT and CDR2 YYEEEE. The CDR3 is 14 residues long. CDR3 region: CASSLGDSVYGYTF. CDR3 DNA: TGTGCCAGCAGCTTGGGGGACAGCGTCTATGGCTACACCTTC.

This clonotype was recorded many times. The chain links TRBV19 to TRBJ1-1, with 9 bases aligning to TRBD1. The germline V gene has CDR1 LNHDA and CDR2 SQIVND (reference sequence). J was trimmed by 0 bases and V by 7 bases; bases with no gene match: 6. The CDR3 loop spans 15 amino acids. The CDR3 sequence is CASMGQGGVNTEAFF. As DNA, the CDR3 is TGTGCCAGTATGGGACAGGGAGGTGTGAACACTGAAGCTTTCTTT.

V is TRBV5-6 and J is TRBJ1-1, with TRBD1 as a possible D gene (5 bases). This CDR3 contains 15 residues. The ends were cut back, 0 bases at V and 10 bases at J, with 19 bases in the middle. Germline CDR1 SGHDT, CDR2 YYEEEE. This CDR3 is CASSLDRRPSGGAFF. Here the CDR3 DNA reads TGTGCCAGCAGCTTGGACAGGCGCCCTTCTGGCGGAGCTTTCTTT.

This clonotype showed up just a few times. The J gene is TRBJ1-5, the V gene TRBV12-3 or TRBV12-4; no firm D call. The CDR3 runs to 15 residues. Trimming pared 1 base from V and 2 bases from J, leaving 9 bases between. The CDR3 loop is CASSLEVQGNQPQHF. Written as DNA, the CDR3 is TGTGCCAGCAGTTTAGAGGTCCAGGGCAATCAGCCCCAGCATTTT.

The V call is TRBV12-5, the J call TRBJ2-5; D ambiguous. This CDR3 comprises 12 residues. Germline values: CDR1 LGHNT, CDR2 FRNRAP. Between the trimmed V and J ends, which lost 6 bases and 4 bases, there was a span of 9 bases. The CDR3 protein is CASGESRETQYF. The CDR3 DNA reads TGTGCTAGTGGCGAATCTCGAGAGACCCAGTACTTC.

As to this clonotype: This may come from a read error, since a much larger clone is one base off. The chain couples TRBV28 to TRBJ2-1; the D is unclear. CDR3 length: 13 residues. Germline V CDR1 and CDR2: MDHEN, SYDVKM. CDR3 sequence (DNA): TGTGCCAGCAGTTTTAAGCTAGACAATGAGAAGTTCTTC. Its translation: CASSFKLDNEKFF.

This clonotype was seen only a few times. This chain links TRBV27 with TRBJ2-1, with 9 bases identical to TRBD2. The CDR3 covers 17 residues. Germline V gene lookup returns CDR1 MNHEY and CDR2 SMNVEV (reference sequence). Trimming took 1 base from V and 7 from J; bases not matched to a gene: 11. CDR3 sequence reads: CASSLLDSLGLANEQFF. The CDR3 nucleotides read TGTGCCAGCAGTTTATTGGATTCTTTGGGACTAGCTAATGAGCAGTTCTTC.

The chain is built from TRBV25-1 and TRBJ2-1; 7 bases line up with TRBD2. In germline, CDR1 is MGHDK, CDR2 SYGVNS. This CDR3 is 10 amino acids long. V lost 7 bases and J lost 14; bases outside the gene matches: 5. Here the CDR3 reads CASKGTTEFF. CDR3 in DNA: TGTGCCAGCAAAGGGACTACCGAGTTCTTC.

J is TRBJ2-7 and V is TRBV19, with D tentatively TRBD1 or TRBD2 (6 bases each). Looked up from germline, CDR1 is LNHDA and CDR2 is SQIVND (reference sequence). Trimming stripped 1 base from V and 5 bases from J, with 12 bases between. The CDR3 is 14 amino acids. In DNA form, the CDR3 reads TGTGCCAGTAGTATAGGCGAAGGGGGGAACGAGCAGTACTTC. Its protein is CASSIGEGGNEQYF.

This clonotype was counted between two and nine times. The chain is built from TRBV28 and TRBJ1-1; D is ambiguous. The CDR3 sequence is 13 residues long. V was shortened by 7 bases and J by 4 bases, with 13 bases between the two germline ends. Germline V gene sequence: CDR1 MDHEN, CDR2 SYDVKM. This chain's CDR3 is CASMDKVSTEAFF. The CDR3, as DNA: TGTGCCAGCATGGATAAAGTTTCCACTGAAGCTTTCTTT. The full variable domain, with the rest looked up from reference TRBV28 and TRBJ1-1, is DVKVTQSSRYLVKRTGEKVFLECVQDMDHENMFWYRQDPGLGLRLIYFSYDVKMKEKGDIPEGYSVSREKKERFSLILESASTNQTSMYLCASMDKVSTEAFFGQGTRLTVV.

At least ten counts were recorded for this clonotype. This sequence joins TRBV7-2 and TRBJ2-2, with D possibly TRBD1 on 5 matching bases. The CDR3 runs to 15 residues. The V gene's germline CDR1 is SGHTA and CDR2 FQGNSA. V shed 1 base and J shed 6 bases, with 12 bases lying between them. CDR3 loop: CASSLVGLDPGELFF. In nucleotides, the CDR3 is TGTGCCAGCAGCTTAGTGGGGCTAGACCCCGGGGAGCTGTTTTTT.

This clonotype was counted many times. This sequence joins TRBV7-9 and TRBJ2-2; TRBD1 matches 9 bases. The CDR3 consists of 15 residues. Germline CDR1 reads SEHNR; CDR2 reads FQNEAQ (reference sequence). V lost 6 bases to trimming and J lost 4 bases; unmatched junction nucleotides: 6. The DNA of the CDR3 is TGTGCCAGCAGTGGACAGGGGTTCTCCACCGGGGAGCTGTTTTTT. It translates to CASSGQGFSTGELFF.

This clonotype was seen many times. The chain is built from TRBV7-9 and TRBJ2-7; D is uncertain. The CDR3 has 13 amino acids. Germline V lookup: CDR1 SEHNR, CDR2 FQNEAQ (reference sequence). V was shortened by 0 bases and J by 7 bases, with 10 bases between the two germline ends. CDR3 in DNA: TGTGCCAGCAGCTTAGCGTCTCCTGGTGAGCAGTACTTC. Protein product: CASSLASPGEQYF.

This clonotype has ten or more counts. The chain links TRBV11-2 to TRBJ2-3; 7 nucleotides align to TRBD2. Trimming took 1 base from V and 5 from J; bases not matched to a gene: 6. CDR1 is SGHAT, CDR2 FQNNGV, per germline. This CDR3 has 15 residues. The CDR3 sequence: CASSLGAGVGDTQYF. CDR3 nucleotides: TGTGCCAGCAGCTTAGGGGCGGGGGTTGGAGATACGCAGTATTTT.

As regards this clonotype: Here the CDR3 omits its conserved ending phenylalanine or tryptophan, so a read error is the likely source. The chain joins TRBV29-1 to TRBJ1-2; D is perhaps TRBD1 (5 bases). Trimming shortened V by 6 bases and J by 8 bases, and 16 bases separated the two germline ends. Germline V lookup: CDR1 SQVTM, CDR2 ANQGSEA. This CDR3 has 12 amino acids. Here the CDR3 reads CSVLLGVGGYTL. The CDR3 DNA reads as TGCAGCGTCCTGTTGGGGGTCGGAGGCTACACCTTA.

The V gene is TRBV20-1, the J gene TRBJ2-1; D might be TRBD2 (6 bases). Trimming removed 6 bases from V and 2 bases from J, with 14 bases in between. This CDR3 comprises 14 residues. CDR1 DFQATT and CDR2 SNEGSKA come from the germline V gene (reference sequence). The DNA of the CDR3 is TGCAGTGCCAGCGAGGGACTCCCCTACAATGAGCAGTTCTTC. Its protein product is CSASEGLPYNEQFF.